Here is one T cell receptor (beta chain) with its context. Its target is not known. This entry belongs to a study of shared clonotypes between healthy human individuals. General observations from the study: A reduction in generation probabilities was seen for non-shared clonotypes relative to those shared by all four donors. The diversity represented, both genetic and in exposure history, was limited by few donors.

Naive CD8 cells lacked CD45RO, underwent positive selection for CCR7 and left out terminally differentiated effector memory CD45RA+ cells. TCRdb's copy holds only in-frame clones and misses some; the assay was immunoSEQ multiplex PCR. The sample includes roughly 590,000 clones, just under 97% seen only once; the top ten take roughly 0.1%. V dropped 6 bases and J dropped 3 bases, with 15 bases sitting between them. The CDR3 has 14 amino acids. The germline V gene encodes CDR1 MNHEY and CDR2 SMNVEV (reference sequence). The source material was naive CD8+ T cells sorted from blood. This sequence joins TRBV27 and TRBJ2-7; D is tentatively TRBD1 or TRBD2 (5 bases each). The source of this sequence is a woman between 25 and 40 years old in good health. The CDR3 region has the DNA TGTGCCAGCAGCCCGGGACGGACCCTCTACGAGCAGTACTTC. Translated: CASSPGRTLYEQYF.